The clone carrying this T cell receptor beta chain was counted ten times or more. The data belong to a study of neurological immune-mediated disorders. Germline V gene data show CDR1 as LGHDT and CDR2 as YNNKEL (reference sequence). V gave up 5 bases and J gave up 4 bases; unmatched junction bases: 6. The CDR3 is made up of 14 amino acids. Template-switch 5'RACE cDNA synthesis added a 10-nucleotide unique molecular identifier. TCRdb re-called the 5' RACE reads through MiXCR, storing one row per CDR3 protein. Here the sample spans roughly 80,000 distinct CDR3 sequences, roughly a sixth being singletons.

The receptor was derived from a woman aged 40 to 50 in good health. Sequencing was done on a sample of PBMCs. The chain couples TRBV3-1 to TRBJ1-1; 8 bases match TRBD1. CDR3 sequence reads: CASSGQGGITEAFF. For the CDR3, the DNA is TGTGCCAGCAGCGGACAGGGTGGAATCACTGAAGCTTTCTTT.